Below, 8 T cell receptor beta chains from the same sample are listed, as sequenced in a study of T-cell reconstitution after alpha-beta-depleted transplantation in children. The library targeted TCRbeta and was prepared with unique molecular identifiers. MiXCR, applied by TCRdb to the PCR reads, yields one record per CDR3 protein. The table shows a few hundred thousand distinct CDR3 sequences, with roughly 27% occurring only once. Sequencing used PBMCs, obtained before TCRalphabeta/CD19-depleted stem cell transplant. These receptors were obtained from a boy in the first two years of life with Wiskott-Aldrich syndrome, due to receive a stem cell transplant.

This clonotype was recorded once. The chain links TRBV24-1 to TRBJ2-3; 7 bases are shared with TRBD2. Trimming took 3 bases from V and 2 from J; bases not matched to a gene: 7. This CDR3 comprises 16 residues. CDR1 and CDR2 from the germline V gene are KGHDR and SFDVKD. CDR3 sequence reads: CATSDLTGTNTDTQYF. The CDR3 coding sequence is TGTGCCACCAGTGATCTGACCGGGACTAACACAGATACGCAGTATTTT.

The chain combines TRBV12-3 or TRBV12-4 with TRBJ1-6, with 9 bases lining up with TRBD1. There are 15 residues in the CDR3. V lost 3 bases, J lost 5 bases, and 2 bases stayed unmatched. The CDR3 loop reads CASSLTGGNNSPLHF. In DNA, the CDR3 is TGTGCCAGCAGTTTGACAGGGGGGAATAATTCACCCCTCCACTTT.

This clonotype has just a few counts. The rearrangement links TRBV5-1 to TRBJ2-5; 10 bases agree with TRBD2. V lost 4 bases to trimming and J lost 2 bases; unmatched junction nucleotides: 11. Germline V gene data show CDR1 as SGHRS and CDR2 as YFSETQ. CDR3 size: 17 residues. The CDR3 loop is CASSRGLAGGPQETQYF. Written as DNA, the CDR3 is TGCGCCAGCAGCAGAGGCTTAGCGGGAGGCCCTCAAGAGACCCAGTACTTC.

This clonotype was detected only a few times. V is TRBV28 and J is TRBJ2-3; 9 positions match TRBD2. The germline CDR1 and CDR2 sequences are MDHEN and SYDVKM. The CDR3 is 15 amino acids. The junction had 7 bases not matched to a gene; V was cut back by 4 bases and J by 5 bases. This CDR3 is CASSSLAGRRDTQYF. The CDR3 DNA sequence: TGTGCCAGCAGTTCGCTAGCGGGGAGGAGAGATACGCAGTATTTT.

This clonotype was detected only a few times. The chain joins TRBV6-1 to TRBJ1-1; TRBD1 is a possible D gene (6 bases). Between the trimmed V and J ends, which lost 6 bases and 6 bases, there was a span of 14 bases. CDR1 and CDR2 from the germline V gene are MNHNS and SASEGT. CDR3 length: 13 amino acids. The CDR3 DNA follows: TGTGCCAGCAGCCGCCTGAGGACAGCTGAAGCTTTCTTT. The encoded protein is CASSRLRTAEAFF.

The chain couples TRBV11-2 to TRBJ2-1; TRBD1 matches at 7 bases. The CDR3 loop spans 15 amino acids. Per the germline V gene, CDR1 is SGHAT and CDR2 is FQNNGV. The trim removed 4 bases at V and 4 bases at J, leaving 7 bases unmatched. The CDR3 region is CASSSRDSTYNEQFF. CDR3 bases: TGTGCCAGCAGCTCCCGGGACAGTACTTACAATGAGCAGTTCTTC.

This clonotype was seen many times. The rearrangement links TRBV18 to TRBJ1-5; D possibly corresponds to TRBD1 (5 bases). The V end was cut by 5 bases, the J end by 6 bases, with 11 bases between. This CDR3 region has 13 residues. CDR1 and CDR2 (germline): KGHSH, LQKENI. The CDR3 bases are TGTGCCAGCTCAATTCAGGGAGTTCAGCCCCAGCATTTT. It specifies CASSIQGVQPQHF.

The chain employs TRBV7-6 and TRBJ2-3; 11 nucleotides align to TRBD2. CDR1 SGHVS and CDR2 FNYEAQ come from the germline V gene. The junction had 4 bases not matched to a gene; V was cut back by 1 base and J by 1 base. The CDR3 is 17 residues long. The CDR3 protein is CASSLGTSGPRTDTQYF. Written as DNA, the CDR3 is TGTGCCAGCAGCTTAGGGACTAGCGGGCCCCGCACAGATACGCAGTATTTT.